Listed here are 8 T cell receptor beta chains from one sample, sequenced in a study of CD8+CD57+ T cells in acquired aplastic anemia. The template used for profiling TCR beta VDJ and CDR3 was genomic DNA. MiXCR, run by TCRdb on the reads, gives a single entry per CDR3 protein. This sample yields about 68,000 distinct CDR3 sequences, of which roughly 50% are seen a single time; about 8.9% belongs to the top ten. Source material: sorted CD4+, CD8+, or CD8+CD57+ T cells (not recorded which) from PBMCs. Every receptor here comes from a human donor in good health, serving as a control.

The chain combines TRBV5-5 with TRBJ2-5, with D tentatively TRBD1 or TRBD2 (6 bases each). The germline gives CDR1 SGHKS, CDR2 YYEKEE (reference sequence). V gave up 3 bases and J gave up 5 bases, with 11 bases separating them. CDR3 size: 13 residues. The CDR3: CASSWGAGETQYF. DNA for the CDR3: TGTGCCAGCAGCTGGGGGGCCGGGGAGACCCAGTACTTC.

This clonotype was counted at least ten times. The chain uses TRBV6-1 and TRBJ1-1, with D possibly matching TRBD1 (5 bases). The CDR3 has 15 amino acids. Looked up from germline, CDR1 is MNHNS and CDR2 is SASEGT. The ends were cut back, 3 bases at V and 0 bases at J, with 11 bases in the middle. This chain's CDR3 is CASSDDKGMNTEAFF. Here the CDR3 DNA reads TGTGCCAGCAGTGACGACAAGGGGATGAACACTGAAGCTTTCTTT.

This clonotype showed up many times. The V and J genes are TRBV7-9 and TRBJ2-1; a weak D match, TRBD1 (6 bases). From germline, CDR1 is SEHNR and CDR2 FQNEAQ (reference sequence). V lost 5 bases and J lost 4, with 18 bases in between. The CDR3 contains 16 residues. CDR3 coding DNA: TGTGCCAGCAGCCCCGTATCGGACAGTCCGTACAATGAGCAGTTCTTC. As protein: CASSPVSDSPYNEQFF.

CDR3 in DNA: TGTGCCGGGGGGGAGAGCGTCTACGAGCAGTACTTC. Amino acid sequence: CAGGESVYEQYF. The gene calls are TRBV2 and TRBJ2-7; the match to TRBD2 covers 7 bases. V was pared by 11 bases and J by 3 bases, with 7 bases of the junction left unmatched. The CDR3 has 12 residues. Germline loops: CDR1 SNHLY, CDR2 FYNNEI.

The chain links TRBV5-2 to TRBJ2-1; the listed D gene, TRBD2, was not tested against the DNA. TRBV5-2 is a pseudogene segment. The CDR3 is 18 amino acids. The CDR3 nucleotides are TGTGCCAGCAACCATGTATCAACTGGGACTAGCGGATACAATGAGCAGTTCTTC. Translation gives CASNHVSTGTSGYNEQFF.

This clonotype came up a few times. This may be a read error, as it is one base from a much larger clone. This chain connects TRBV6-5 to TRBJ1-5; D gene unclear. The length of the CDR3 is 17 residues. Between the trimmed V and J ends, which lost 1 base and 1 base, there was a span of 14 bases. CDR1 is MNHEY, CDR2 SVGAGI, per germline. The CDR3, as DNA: TGTGCCAGCAGTTACTTTCGGGAAAGGGCGAGCAATCAGCCCCAGCATTTT. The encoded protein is CASSYFRERASNQPQHF.

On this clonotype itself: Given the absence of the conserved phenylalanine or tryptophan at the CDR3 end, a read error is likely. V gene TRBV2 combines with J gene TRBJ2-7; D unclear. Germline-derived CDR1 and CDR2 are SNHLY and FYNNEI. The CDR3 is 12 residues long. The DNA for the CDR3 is TGTGCCAGCAGTGAATATGAATACGTGCAGTACCTC. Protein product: CASSEYEYVQYL.

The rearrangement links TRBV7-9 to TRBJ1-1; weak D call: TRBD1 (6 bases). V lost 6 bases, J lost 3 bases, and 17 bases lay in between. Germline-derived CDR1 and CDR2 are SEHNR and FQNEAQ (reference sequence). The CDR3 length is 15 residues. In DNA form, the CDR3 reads TGTGCCAGCAGGAGGGGGGCGCATGACGACACTGAAGCTTTCTTT. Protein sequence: CASRRGAHDDTEAFF.